This T cell receptor (beta chain) derives from a study of spatial heterogeneity in lung cancer. Across the study: TCR and UMI combinations that were unique each appeared, on average, more than ten times in raw reads. General study points: Counts of expanded intratumoral alpha and beta TCRs tracked tumor mutation counts.

This clonotype is labeled medium-sized. Its antigen is unidentified. From the 5' RACE reads, TCRdb called clonotypes with MiXCR, one entry per CDR3 protein. This sample has about 1,600 distinct CDR3 sequences, with about 13% found just once. Time point reported: sample taken at primary tumor resection. Samples came from roughly 72 TRACERx patients with untreated early-stage lung cancer. CDR1 SGHVS and CDR2 FNYEAQ come from the germline V gene. The CDR3 covers 14 residues. V was cut by 5 bases and J by 5 bases, with 15 bases left in between. The sequence derives from a male donor with early-stage non-small cell lung cancer. This chain joins TRBV7-6 and TRBJ1-1; D is possibly TRBD1 (5 bases). Sequenced here: lung tumor tissue, sampled at surgery. The CDR3 is CASSHGGGVTEAFF. The CDR3 DNA sequence: TGTGCCAGCAGCCATGGGGGAGGGGTTACTGAAGCTTTCTTT.